This record looks at one TCR beta chain sequence and its context. The table lists this clonotype with a few counts. This clone's antigen is unknown. Base qualities are not at hand, and no much larger clone is one base apart. From a lookup of the germline V gene, CDR1 and CDR2 are SGHTA and FQGNSA. The CDR3 spans 13 residues, from the cysteine through the phenylalanine. CDR3 DNA only is kept here, 39 bases in frame from base 1. Relative to germline, V is 1 base shorter and J is 6 bases shorter, with 8 bases between their ends. Libraries were constructed by RACE. Instrument used: NextSeq 500. During library preparation, unique molecular identifiers were attached to individual cDNA molecules so that TCRs could be counted quantitatively and reproducibly. For every blood RNA sample, sequencing covered both the TCR alpha and TCR beta chains. The original methods were these. A median of roughly 99,000 TCRs per sample was observed, with a range of 23,224 to 690,600. The Decombinator software suite was used to annotate V, J and CDR3 in the TCR reads. Every sample was subsampled to the same number of TCRs (28,000) for the PS versus PT1 abundance plots. TCRs were defined as expanded if absent before sensitization and observed at least eight times at the 2-week time point. The public reads were quality trimmed at Q25 with fastp and then assembled into clones with MiXCR by TCRdb, keeping productive beta chains. CDR3 protein duplicates are merged, each entry listing the most common genes and DNA. These V and J calls are TCRdb output, not the study's own analysis. Recorded for this sample are about 350,000 distinct CDR3 sequences; about 6.3% of them occurred a single time. The top ten clonotypes cover around 5.6% of the sample.

These data belong to a study of human T cells and chemical hapten exposure (dated by TCRdb to the early 2020s). Concerning the study at large: For sensitization, 2% DPC in acetone was applied to a roughly 2 cm by roughly 2 cm area of upper inner arm skin. The study tracked peripheral blood TCR repertoire changes in vivo during primary and secondary sensitization to the hapten diphenylcyclopropenone (DPC) in alopecia patients. Blood was sampled from patients pre-sensitization (week 0) and at 2, 6 and about 24 weeks after DPC sensitization. The mostly female patient cohort included alopecia areata with under or over 50% scalp involvement, alopecia totalis and alopecia universalis. Libraries were combined into a pool for sequencing, and differences in TCR yield between samples came mainly from small differences in library volumes within the pool. Patch tests used Finn chambers with 0.01% DPC on the upper back, scored after 6 days by International Contact Dermatitis Research Group standards. Twenty-nine alopecia patients provided blood for TCR sequencing at one to four time points (pre-sensitization, 2, 6 and 24 weeks). Throughout the approximately 25-week study period, patients were also given weekly therapeutic DPC doses on the scalp.

The sample's time point, from its label and the paper: patch test 2, 6 weeks after DPC sensitization. The treatment or condition label for this specimen denotes: therapeutic diphenylcyclopropenone sensitization with weekly scalp DPC. Blood at each patch-test visit was drawn before the patch test was applied. Eligible patients were aged 18 to 70, diagnosed with alopecia, deemed suitable for DPC therapy, and excluded if pregnant. Total RNA was extracted from unfractionated whole blood collected in Tempus Blood RNA tubes. The investigation overall reported the following: The number of PT1 expanded TCRs positively correlated with patch test score, significant at thresholds 8, 16 and 32 but not 4. No change with DPC sensitization was found in the number of TCRs above 1 in 1000 frequency, and no evidence of global repertoire structure alterations was found. Significantly more large CDR3 similarity clusters were formed by expanded TCRs than by pre-sensitization or healthy control sets, consistent with antigen-driven responses. Repeated subsampling changed both the strength of the expansion versus patch-test correlation and the threshold at which that correlation became significant. All patients had alopecia, a presumed autoimmune disease, so their immune response might differ from that of healthy individuals.

The chain is encoded by TRBV7-2 joined to TRBJ2-3; the D gene is not confidently resolved. This TCR came from a woman aged 18-29 years with alopecia areata. Some clones in this sample may be carry-over from other donors' samples. The input for sequencing was whole blood, taken in connection with sensitization to the hapten diphenylcyclopropenone (DPC). This receptor carries the CDR3 CASSLEAPDTQYF. The DNA reads as follows: TGTGCCAGCAGCTTAGAGGCCCCCGATACGCAGTATTTT.